This T cell receptor beta chain was identified in a study of T cells in Graves' hyperthyroidism and ophthalmopathy. The CDR3 regions of TCR beta were amplified from RNA transcripts. First-round RT-PCR of the TCR CDR3 relied on the HTBI primer set. TCRdb redid the calling of the multiplex PCR reads with MiXCR, one entry per CDR3 protein. The table shows over 500,000 distinct CDR3 sequences, with approximately 15% occurring only once. The PBMCs had their origin in more than 9.5 ml of fresh peripheral blood. This clonotype has at least ten counts. The antigen is undetermined. Germline lookup yields CDR1 DFQATT and CDR2 SNEGSKA (reference sequence). The V and J ends lost 5 bases and 5 bases, in that order; junction bases with no gene match: 10. The CDR3 length is 15 residues. Findings of the study overall: Ophthalmopathy cases were set apart from stable hyperthyroidism by a 13 V-J model.

This receptor was taken from a middle-aged woman with Graves' hyperthyroidism. This chain uses TRBV20-1 with TRBJ2-7, with 12 nucleotides matching TRBD1. The sample taken for sequencing was blood. The CDR3 protein is CSAQNPGTGGDEQYF. The DNA of the CDR3 is TGCAGTGCTCAGAACCCCGGGACAGGGGGCGACGAGCAGTACTTC.